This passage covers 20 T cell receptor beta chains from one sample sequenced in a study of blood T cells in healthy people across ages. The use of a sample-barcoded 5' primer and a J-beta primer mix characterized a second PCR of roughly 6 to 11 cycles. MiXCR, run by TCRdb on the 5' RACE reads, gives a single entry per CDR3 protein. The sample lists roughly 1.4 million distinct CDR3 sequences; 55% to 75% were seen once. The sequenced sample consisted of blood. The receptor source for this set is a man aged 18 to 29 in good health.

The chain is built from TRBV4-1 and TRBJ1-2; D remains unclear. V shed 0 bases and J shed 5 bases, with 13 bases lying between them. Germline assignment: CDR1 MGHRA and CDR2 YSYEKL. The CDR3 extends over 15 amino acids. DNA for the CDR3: TGCGCCAGCAGCCAAGATCAATTAATGGGGTATGGCTACACCTTC. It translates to CASSQDQLMGYGYTF.

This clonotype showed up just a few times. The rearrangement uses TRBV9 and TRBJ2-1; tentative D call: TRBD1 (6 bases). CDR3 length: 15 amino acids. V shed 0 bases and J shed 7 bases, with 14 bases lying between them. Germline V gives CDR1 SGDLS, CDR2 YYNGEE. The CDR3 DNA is TGTGCCAGCAGCGTAGCTGGGGGCGCGGGTAATGAGCAGTTCTTC. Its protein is CASSVAGGAGNEQFF.

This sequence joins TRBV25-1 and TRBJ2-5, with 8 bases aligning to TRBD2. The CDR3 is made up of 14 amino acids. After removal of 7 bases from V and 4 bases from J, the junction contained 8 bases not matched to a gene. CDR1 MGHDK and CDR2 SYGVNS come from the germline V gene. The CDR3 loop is CASTRAGGGETQYF. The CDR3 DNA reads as TGTGCCAGCACCAGGGCGGGAGGAGGAGAGACCCAGTACTTC. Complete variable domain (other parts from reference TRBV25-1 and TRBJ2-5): EADIYQTPRYLVIGTGKKITLECSQTMGHDKMYWYQQDPGMELHLIHYSYGVNSTEKGDLSSESTVSRIRTEHFPLTLESARPSHTSQYLCASTRAGGGETQYFGPGTRLLVL.

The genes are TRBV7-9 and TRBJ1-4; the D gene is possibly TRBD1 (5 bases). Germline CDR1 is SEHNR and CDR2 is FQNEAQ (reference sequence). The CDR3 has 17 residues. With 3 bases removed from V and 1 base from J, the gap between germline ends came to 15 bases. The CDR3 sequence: CASSLGEGGETNEKLFF. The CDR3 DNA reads TGTGCCAGCAGCTTGGGGGAGGGTGGCGAAACTAATGAAAAACTGTTTTTT.

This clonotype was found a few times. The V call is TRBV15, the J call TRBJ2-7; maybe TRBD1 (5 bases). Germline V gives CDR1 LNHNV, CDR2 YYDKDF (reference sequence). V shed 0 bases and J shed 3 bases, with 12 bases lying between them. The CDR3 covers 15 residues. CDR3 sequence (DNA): TGTGCCACCAGCAGAGATGGTCAGGGTAACTACGAGCAGTACTTC. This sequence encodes CATSRDGQGNYEQYF.

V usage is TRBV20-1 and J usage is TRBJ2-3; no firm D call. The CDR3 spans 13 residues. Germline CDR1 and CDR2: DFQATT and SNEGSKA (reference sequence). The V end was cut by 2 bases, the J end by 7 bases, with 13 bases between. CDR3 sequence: CSARRDQANTQYF. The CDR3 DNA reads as TGCAGTGCTAGAAGGGATCAAGCAAATACGCAGTATTTT.

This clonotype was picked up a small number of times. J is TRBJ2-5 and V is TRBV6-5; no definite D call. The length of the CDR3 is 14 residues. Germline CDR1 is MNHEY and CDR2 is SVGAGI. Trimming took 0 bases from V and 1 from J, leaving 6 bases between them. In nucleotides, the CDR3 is TGTGCCAGCAGTTACTCGATCGGCCAAGAGACCCAGTACTTC. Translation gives CASSYSIGQETQYF.

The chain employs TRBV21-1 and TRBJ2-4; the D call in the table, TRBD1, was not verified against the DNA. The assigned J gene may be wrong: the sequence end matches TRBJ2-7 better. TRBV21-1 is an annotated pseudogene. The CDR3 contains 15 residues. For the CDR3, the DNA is TGTGCCAGCAGCAACGACCGCTCGCCCTTCTACGAGCAGTACTTC. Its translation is CASSNDRSPFYEQYF.

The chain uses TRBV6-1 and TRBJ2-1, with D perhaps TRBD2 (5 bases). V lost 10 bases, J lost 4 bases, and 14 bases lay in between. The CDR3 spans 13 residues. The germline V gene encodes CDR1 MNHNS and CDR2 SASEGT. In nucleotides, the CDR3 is TGTGCCACTCGGGGAAGATTTTACAATGAGCAGTTCTTC. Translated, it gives CATRGRFYNEQFF.

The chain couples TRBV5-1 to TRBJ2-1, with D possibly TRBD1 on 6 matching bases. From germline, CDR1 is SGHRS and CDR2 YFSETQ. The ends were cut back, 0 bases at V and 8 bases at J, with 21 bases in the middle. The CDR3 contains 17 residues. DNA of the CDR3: TGCGCCAGCAGCTTGGCCTGGGGGCCCGAAGTAATATATGAGCAGTTCTTC. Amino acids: CASSLAWGPEVIYEQFF.

DNA of the CDR3: TGTGCCAGCACCAAACTAGGCACCCCTTTCTACGAGCAGTACTTC. Its translation: CASTKLGTPFYEQYF. This chain connects TRBV6-2 or TRBV6-3 to TRBJ2-7; D possibly corresponds to TRBD2 (5 bases). Trimming left V 7 bases short and J 3 bases short, with 19 bases between. The germline CDR1 and CDR2 sequences are MNHEY and SVGEGT. The CDR3 contains 15 residues.

The CDR3 DNA reads as TGCAGTGGCACAGGGGCTAGCGGGAGACTGGACGAGCAGTTCTTC. It translates to CSGTGASGRLDEQFF. This chain joins TRBV20-1 and TRBJ2-7; the match to TRBD2 covers 10 bases. The J call may be incorrect, as the DNA end agrees better with TRBJ2-1. Germline V lookup: CDR1 DFQATT, CDR2 SNEGSKA (reference sequence). The CDR3 is made up of 15 amino acids.

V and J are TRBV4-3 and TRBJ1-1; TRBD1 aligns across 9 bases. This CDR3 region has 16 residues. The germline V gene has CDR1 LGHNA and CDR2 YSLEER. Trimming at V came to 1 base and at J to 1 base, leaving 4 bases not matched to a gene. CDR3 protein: CASSQALTGGNTEAFF. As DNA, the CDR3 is TGCGCCAGCAGCCAAGCTTTGACAGGGGGGAACACTGAAGCTTTCTTT.

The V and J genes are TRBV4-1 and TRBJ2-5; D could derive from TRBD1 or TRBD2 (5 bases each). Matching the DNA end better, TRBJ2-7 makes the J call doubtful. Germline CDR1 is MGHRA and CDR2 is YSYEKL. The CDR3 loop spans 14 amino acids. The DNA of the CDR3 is TGCGCCAGCAGCCAAGGGGACCTAAACCACGAGCAGTACTTC. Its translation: CASSQGDLNHEQYF.

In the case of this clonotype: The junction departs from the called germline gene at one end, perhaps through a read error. CDR3 coding DNA: TGTGCCATCAGTGACGGTACTGGGACCAACGTCCTGACTTTC. Amino acids: CAISDGTGTNVLTF. The V call is TRBV10-3, the J call TRBJ2-6; D remains unclear. This CDR3 spans 14 amino acids. CDR1 is ENHRY and CDR2 is SYGVKD in the germline V gene.

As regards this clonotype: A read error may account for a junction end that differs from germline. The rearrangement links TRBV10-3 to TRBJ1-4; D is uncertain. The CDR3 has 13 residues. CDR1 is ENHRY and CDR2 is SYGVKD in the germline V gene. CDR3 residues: CAISGSDNEKLSF. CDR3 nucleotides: TGTGCCATCTCAGGTTCCGATAATGAAAAACTGTCTTTT.

The CDR3 nucleotides are TGTGCCAGCAGCTTAAGCAGAGATGGCTACACCTTC. It encodes CASSLSRDGYTF. The chain couples TRBV7-9 to TRBJ1-2; D remains unclear. The CDR3 sequence is 12 residues long. Germline V gives CDR1 SEHNR, CDR2 FQNEAQ (reference sequence). The V and J ends lost 2 bases and 6 bases respectively, with 7 bases between them.

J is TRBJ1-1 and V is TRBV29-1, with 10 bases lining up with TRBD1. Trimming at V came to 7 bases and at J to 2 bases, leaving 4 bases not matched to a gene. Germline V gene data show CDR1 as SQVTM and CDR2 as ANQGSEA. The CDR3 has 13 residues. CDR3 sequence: CSGGQGVNTEAFF. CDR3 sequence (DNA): TGCAGCGGCGGACAGGGGGTTAACACTGAAGCTTTCTTT.

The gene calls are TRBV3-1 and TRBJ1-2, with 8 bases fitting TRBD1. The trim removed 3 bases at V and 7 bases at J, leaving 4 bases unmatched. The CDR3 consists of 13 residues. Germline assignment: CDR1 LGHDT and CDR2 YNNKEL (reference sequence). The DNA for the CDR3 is TGTGCCAGCAGCCACGGAGACAGGGGTGGCTACACCTTC. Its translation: CASSHGDRGGYTF.

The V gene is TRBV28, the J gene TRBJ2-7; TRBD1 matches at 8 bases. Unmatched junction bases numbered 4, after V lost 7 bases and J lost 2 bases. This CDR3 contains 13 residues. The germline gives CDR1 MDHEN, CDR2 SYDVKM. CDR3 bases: TGTGCCAGCACTCGGACAGGGCCCTACGAGCAGTACTTC. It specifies CASTRTGPYEQYF.